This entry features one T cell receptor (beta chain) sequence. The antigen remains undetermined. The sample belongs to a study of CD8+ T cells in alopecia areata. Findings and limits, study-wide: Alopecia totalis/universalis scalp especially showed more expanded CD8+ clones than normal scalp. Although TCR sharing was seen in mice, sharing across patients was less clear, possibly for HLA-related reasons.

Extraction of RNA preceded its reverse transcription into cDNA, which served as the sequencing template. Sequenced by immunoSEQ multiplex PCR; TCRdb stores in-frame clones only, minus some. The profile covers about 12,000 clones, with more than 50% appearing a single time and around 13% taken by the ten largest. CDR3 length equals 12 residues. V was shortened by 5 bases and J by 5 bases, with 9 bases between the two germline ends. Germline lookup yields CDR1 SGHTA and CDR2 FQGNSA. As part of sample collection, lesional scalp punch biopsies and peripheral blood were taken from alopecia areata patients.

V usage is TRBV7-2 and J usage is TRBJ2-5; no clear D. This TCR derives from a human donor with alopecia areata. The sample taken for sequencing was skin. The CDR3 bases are TGTGCCAGCAGCCGCCCGGCGGAGACCCAGTACTTC. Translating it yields CASSRPAETQYF.